The clone carrying this T cell receptor beta chain was observed a handful of times. Its antigen remains unknown. Per germline, CDR1 SGHTA and CDR2 FQGTGA. CDR3 length: 13 residues. Trimming shortened V by 4 bases and J by 3 bases, and 6 bases separated the two germline ends. PCR involved 60 Vbeta and 13 Jbeta primers. Data came from immunoSEQ multiplex PCR; TCRdb stores just in-frame clones and leaves some out. The sample records 150,000 to 200,000 clones, about two thirds being singletons. This specimen comes from a study of cytomegalovirus exposure and HLA in healthy donors. Findings and caveats of the study: 87-base-pair reads could not separate some V segments, including TRBV6-2 and TRBV6-3. Reportedly, TCR beta sequences accurately predicted HLA-A and HLA-B alleles in most subjects.

The receptor was isolated from a woman under 40 in good health and CMV-seronegative. Material for sequencing was PBMCs. The V gene is TRBV7-3, the J gene TRBJ2-2; D not certain. Here the CDR3 DNA reads TGTGCCAGCAGCTACCGGGACACCGGGGAGCTGTTTTTT. Protein sequence: CASSYRDTGELFF. Full variable domain (outside the CDR3, taken from reference TRBV7-3 and TRBJ2-2): GAGVSQTPSNKVTEKGKYVELRCDPISGHTALYWYRQSLGQGPEFLIYFQGTGAADDSGLPNDRFFAVRPEGSVSTLKIQRTERGDSAVYLCASSYRDTGELFFGEGSRLTVL.